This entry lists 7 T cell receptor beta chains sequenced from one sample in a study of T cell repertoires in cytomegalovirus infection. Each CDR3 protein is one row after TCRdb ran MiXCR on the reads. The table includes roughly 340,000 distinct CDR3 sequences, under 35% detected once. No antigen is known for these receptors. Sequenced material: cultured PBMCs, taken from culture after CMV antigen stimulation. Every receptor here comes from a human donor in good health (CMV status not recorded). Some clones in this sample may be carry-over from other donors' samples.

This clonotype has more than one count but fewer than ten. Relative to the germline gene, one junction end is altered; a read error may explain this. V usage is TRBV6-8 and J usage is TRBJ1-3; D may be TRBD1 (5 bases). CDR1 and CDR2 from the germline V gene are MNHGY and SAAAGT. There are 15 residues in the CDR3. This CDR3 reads CASSHSQGAGNTIYF. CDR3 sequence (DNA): TGTGCCAGCAGTCACTCCCAGGGTGCTGGAAACACCATATATTTT.

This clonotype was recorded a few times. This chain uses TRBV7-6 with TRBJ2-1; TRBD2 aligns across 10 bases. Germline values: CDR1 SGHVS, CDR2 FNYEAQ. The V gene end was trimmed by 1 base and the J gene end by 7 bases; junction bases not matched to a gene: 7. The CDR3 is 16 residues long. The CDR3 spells CASSLEREGRGNEQFF. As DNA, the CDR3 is TGTGCCAGCAGCTTAGAGCGGGAGGGCCGAGGGAATGAGCAGTTCTTC.

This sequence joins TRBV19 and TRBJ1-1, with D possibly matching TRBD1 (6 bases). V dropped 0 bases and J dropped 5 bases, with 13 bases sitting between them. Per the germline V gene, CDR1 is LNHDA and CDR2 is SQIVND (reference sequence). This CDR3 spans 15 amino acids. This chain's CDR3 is CASSIEAGAGTEAFF. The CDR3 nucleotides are TGTGCCAGTAGTATAGAAGCAGGGGCGGGAACTGAAGCTTTCTTT. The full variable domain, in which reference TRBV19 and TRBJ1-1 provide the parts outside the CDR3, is DGGITQSPKYLFRKEGQNVTLSCEQNLNHDAMYWYRQDPGQGLRLIYYSQIVNDFQKGDIAEGYSVSREKKESFPLTVTSAQKNPTAFYLCASSIEAGAGTEAFFGQGTRLTVV.

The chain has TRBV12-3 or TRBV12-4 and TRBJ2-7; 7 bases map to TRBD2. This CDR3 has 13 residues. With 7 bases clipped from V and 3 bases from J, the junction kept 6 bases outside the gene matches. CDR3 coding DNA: TGTGCCAGCACTCGGGGGGTCCTCTACGAGCAGTACTTC. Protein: CASTRGVLYEQYF.

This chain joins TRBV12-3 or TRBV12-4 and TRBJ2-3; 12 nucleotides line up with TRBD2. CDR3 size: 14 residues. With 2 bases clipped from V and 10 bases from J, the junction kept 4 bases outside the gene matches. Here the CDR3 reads CASSLPTSGSAQYF. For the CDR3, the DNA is TGTGCCAGCAGTTTACCGACTAGCGGGAGTGCGCAGTATTTT.

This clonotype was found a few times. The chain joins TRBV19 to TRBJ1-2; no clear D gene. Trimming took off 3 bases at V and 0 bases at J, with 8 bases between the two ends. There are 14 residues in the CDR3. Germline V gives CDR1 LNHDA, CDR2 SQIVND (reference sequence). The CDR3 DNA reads TGTGCCAGTAGTATCGGCAGAACTAACTATGGCTACACCTTC. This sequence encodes CASSIGRTNYGYTF.

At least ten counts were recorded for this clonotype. CDR3 in DNA: TGTGCCAGCAGCTTAAGGGGGGAAGAGACCCAGTACTTC. This codes for CASSLRGEETQYF. V and J are TRBV7-2 and TRBJ2-5, with D perhaps TRBD1 or TRBD2 (6 bases each). Germline CDR1 is SGHTA and CDR2 is FQGNSA. With 2 bases removed from V and 3 bases from J, the gap between germline ends came to 7 bases. The CDR3 covers 13 residues.